A single sample gave rise to the 17 T cell receptor beta chains below, sequenced in a study of cytomegalovirus exposure and HLA in healthy donors. Use of 60 Vbeta and 13 Jbeta primers characterized the PCR. Here immunoSEQ multiplex PCR was the method, and the copy in TCRdb shows in-frame clones only, minus some. Among 150,000 to 200,000 clones listed, nearly 70% were seen once. The sample comprised PBMCs. The receptors come from a man between 25 and 39 years old in good health and CMV-seropositive.

This clone was detected once. This chain links TRBV28 with TRBJ1-2, with TRBD1 matching over 8 bases. Germline values: CDR1 MDHEN, CDR2 SYDVKM. CDR3 length: 13 amino acids. The V gene end was trimmed by 3 bases and the J gene end by 5 bases; junction bases not matched to a gene: 2. CDR3 amino acids: CASSLQGAYGYTF. The CDR3 coding sequence is TGTGCCAGCAGTTTGCAGGGGGCGTATGGCTACACCTTC.

The chain carries TRBV5-1 and TRBJ1-1; D unclear. This CDR3 is built from 14 residues. Germline V gene lookup returns CDR1 SGHRS and CDR2 YFSETQ. Trimming took off 2 bases at V and 1 base at J, with 9 bases between the two ends. CDR3 residues: CASSFGRGNTEAFF. As DNA, the CDR3 is TGCGCCAGCAGCTTCGGCCGGGGGAACACTGAAGCTTTCTTT.

This chain uses TRBV6-5 with TRBJ1-2, with 8 nucleotides matching TRBD1. J lost 1 base, V lost 0 bases, and 4 bases had no gene match. The CDR3 is 16 residues long. Germline V CDR1 and CDR2: MNHEY, SVGAGI. CDR3 amino acids: CASSYSIGQGNYGYTF. CDR3 nucleotide sequence: TGTGCCAGCAGTTACTCGATTGGACAGGGTAACTATGGCTACACCTTC.

This clone was detected once. The chain carries TRBV6-5 and TRBJ2-7, with TRBD1 identical over 9 bases. The germline V gene has CDR1 MNHEY and CDR2 SVGAGI. J gave up 1 base and V 7 bases, and 8 bases lay outside the gene matches. The CDR3 sequence is 15 residues long. CDR3 amino acids: CASMDRGRSSYEQYF. CDR3 nucleotide sequence: TGTGCCAGCATGGACAGGGGCCGATCTTCCTACGAGCAGTACTTC.

The chain recombines TRBV10-2 with TRBJ1-1, with D tentatively TRBD1 (6 bases). From germline, CDR1 is WSHSY and CDR2 SAAADI. This CDR3 spans 16 amino acids. V lost 6 bases and J 0 bases, leaving 17 bases between the germline ends. CDR3 in DNA: TGCGCCAGCAGACCCGGGACGGACAGAGTGAACACTGAAGCTTTCTTT. This sequence encodes CASRPGTDRVNTEAFF.

The chain uses TRBV2 and TRBJ1-5; D possibly corresponds to TRBD1 (6 bases). Germline CDR1 reads SNHLY; CDR2 reads FYNNEI. The V end lost 3 bases, the J end lost 1 base, and 13 bases lay between the germline ends. The CDR3 has 16 amino acids. The chain's CDR3 is CASSERTVGSNQPQHF. The CDR3 coding sequence is TGTGCCAGCAGTGAGCGGACAGTTGGGAGCAATCAGCCCCAGCATTTT.

The chain recombines TRBV13 with TRBJ2-7; 13 bases align to TRBD2. The CDR3 runs to 15 residues. Germline loops: CDR1 PRHDT, CDR2 FYEKMQ (reference sequence). Trimming took 5 bases from V and 4 from J; bases not matched to a gene: 5. CDR3 region: CASSPRTSGRYEQYF. CDR3 nucleotide sequence: TGTGCCAGCAGCCCGCGGACTAGCGGGAGATACGAGCAGTACTTC.

The rearrangement joins TRBV30 to TRBJ1-1; 7 nucleotides align to TRBD1. CDR3 length: 13 amino acids. Germline CDR1 and CDR2: GTSNPN and SVGIG (reference sequence). Losses at the gene ends were 7 bases for V and 0 bases for J; bases not matched to a gene: 5. CDR3 DNA: TGTGCCTCGACAGGGATGATGAACACTGAAGCTTTCTTT. It is translated as CASTGMMNTEAFF.

This clone has only a few counts. The genes are TRBV5-8 and TRBJ1-1; no firm D call. The germline V gene encodes CDR1 SGHTS and CDR2 YDEGEE. V lost 2 bases and J lost 2, with 10 bases in between. This CDR3 comprises 14 residues. The CDR3 is CASSLMFPNTEAFF. The DNA for the CDR3 is TGTGCCAGCAGCTTAATGTTTCCTAACACTGAAGCTTTCTTT.

The J gene is TRBJ2-5, the V gene TRBV6-1; TRBD1 matches at 9 bases. The end of the DNA aligns better with TRBJ2-7, so the J call may be wrong. The CDR3 is 18 residues long. The germline V gene has CDR1 MNHNS and CDR2 SASEGT. The CDR3 DNA follows: TGTGCCAGCAGTGCCGGGACAGGGATATCCCCCCTTTCCCCCGAGCAGTACTTC. Translation gives CASSAGTGISPLSPEQYF.

The chain recombines TRBV5-6 with TRBJ2-7, with 8 positions matching TRBD1. V gave up 6 bases and J gave up 6 bases; unmatched junction bases: 11. The germline V gene encodes CDR1 SGHDT and CDR2 YYEEEE. The length of the CDR3 is 14 residues. CDR3 sequence (DNA): TGTGCCAGCATGCTTCGGGGCAGGGGGCTCGAGCAGTACTTC. Its protein is CASMLRGRGLEQYF. Full variable domain (missing parts from reference TRBV5-6 and TRBJ2-7): DAGVTQSPTHLIKTRGQQVTLRCSPKSGHDTVSWYQQALGQGPQFIFQYYEEEERQRGNFPDRFSGHQFPNYSSELNVNALLLGDSALYLCASMLRGRGLEQYFGPGTRLTVT.

The J gene is TRBJ2-7, the V gene TRBV2; D call uncertain. Between the trimmed V and J ends, which lost 4 bases and 4 bases, there was a span of 20 bases. The CDR3 spans 16 residues. Germline V gene sequence: CDR1 SNHLY, CDR2 FYNNEI. CDR3 sequence (DNA): TGTGCCAGCAGTGGACCCTCGGAGCTCTCCCAATACGAGCAGTACTTC. This sequence encodes CASSGPSELSQYEQYF.

The rearrangement uses TRBV5-1 and TRBJ1-1; D is undetermined. In germline, CDR1 is SGHRS, CDR2 YFSETQ. V lost 4 bases to trimming and J lost 2 bases, with 9 bases between them. The CDR3 is 13 residues long. In nucleotides, the CDR3 is TGCGCCAGCAGCCCCGGTTCTAACACTGAAGCTTTCTTT. Residues: CASSPGSNTEAFF.

The V call is TRBV4-1, the J call TRBJ2-1; 8 nucleotides match TRBD2. V was clipped by 2 bases and J by 2 bases; unmatched bases: 8. Germline V gene lookup returns CDR1 MGHRA and CDR2 YSYEKL. The CDR3 sequence is 17 residues long. The CDR3 DNA sequence: TGCGCCAGCAGCCAACAAACTTTAGCGGGACCCTACAATGAGCAGTTCTTC. Translating it yields CASSQQTLAGPYNEQFF.

This rearrangement joins TRBV2 to TRBJ1-2; 8 bases fit TRBD1. This CDR3 is 17 amino acids long. The germline V gene has CDR1 SNHLY and CDR2 FYNNEI. Germline trimming cut 0 bases from V and 3 bases from J; bases unmatched to any gene: 9. The CDR3 is CASSEAPPQGAYYGYTF. The CDR3, as DNA: TGTGCCAGCAGTGAAGCGCCCCCCCAGGGGGCGTACTATGGCTACACCTTC. Drawing the rest from reference TRBV2 and TRBJ1-2, the complete variable domain is EPEVTQTPSHQVTQMGQEVILRCVPISNHLYFYWYRQILGQKVEFLVSFYNNEISEKSEIFDDQFSVERPDGSNFTLKIRSTKLEDSAMYFCASSEAPPQGAYYGYTFGSGTRLTVV.

V and J are TRBV6-5 and TRBJ2-4, with D perhaps TRBD1 (6 bases). Trimming cost V 2 bases and J 1 base, with 9 bases left between them. This CDR3 contains 15 residues. Germline V gene sequence: CDR1 MNHEY, CDR2 SVGAGI. The CDR3: CASSYAQGAKNIQYF. In nucleotides, the CDR3 is TGTGCCAGCAGTTACGCGCAGGGGGCCAAAAACATTCAGTACTTC.

The chain joins TRBV7-9 to TRBJ1-1; D gene unclear. Looked up from germline, CDR1 is SEHNR and CDR2 is FQNEAQ (reference sequence). This CDR3 has 14 residues. The V gene lost 3 bases and the J gene lost 3 bases, with 11 bases spanning the gap. The CDR3 DNA reads TGTGCCAGCAGCTTTCAGCAGGTCGACACTGAAGCTTTCTTT. Encoded protein: CASSFQQVDTEAFF.